This TCR beta chain comes out of a study of shared clonotypes between healthy human individuals. Study overall: Contributing individuals were a couple of females and three males aged 18 to 49. Study-level results: Inspection by rarefaction showed sorted-subset sequencing to be incomplete despite large depth.

For this clone: Antigen unknown.

TCRdb's table, derived via immunoSEQ multiplex PCR, lists solely in-frame clones and lacks some. Of some 2.1 million clones listed, over 85% are singletons. Selected positively for CCR7 and CD45RO-negative, naive CD8 cells excluded terminally differentiated effector memory CD45RA+ cells. The donors, healthy adults who were HIV-negative, had experienced no recent acute infections or vaccinations. Source material: naive CD8+ T cells from PBMCs. The TCR sequence derives from a man between 18 and 29 years old in good health. Some clones in this sample may be carry-over from other donors' samples.

CDR3 loop: CAWSWTAEAFF. The CDR3, as DNA: TGTGCCTGGAGTTGGACAGCTGAAGCTTTCTTT. The V gene is TRBV30, the J gene TRBJ1-1, with D possibly being TRBD1 (6 bases). The V end lost 2 bases, the J end lost 6 bases, and 7 bases lay between the germline ends. CDR3 length equals 11 residues. Looked up from germline, CDR1 is GTSNPN and CDR2 is SVGIG (reference sequence).